Sequencing of this T cell receptor beta chain was carried out in a study of blood T cells in healthy people across ages. Peripheral blood was drawn, around 9.4 milliliters per donor. Researchers report isolating at least 7 million PBMCs per sample. The CDR3 loop spans 11 amino acids. Germline lookup yields CDR1 MNHNY and CDR2 SVGAGI (reference sequence). The germline V and J ends were trimmed by 7 bases and 7 bases, with 11 bases remaining between them. The authors ran a second PCR of about 7 to 11 cycles using a sample-barcoded 5' primer and a J-beta primer mix. TCRdb itself ran the 5' RACE reads through MiXCR, one entry per CDR3 protein. The profile shows approximately 1.5 million distinct CDR3 sequences, 35% to 45% of them singletons.

The sample was blood. This sequence joins TRBV6-6 and TRBJ2-7; possible D gene TRBD2, 5 bases. This receptor was identified in a woman between 18 and 29 years old in good health. CDR3 amino acids: CASKNRDEQYF. CDR3 nucleotide sequence: TGTGCCAGCAAAAACCGGGATGAGCAGTACTTC.